The entry below gives a single TCR beta chain sequence along with its context. Its antigen is not identified. This entry belongs to a study of beta chain features in type 1 diabetes. Study conclusions and caveats: The study found fewer insertions and more deletions at VDJ junctions in type 1 diabetes patients. PCR might favor shorter templates, equally in patients and controls.

V dropped 4 bases and J dropped 4 bases, with 13 bases sitting between them. The germline V gene encodes CDR1 LGHNA and CDR2 YNFKEQ. This CDR3 contains 14 residues. Every isolated RNA sample was fully reverse transcribed, so sequencing captured expressed TCRB transcripts. Data came from immunoSEQ multiplex PCR; TCRdb stores just in-frame clones and leaves some out. The sample holds roughly 310,000 clones, 11% seen once. The sample consisted of naive CD4+ T cells from blood. The TCR was taken from a young woman in good health. The rearrangement uses TRBV4-2 and TRBJ1-2; D is uncertain. This CDR3 reads CASSPTSNSYGYTF. In DNA, the CDR3 is TGTGCCAGCAGCCCGACATCCAATTCCTATGGCTACACCTTC.